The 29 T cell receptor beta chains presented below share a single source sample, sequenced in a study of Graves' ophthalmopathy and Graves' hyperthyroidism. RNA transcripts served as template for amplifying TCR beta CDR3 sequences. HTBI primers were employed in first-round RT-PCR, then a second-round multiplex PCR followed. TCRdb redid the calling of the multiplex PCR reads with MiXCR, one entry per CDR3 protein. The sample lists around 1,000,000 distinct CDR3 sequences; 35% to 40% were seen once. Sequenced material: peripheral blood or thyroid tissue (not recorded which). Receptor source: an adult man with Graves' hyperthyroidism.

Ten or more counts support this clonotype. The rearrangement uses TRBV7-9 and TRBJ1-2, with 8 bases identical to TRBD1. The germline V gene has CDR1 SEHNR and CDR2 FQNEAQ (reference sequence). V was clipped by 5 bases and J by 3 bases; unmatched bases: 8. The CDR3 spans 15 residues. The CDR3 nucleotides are TGTGCCAGCAGCCCCCCGGGACAGGCTCACTATGGCTACACCTTC. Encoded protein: CASSPPGQAHYGYTF. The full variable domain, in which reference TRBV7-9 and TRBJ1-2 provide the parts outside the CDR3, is DTGVSQNPRHKITKRGQNVTFRCDPISEHNRLYWYRQTLGQGPEFLTYFQNEAQLEKSRLLSDRFSAERPKGSFSTLEIQRTEQGDSAMYLCASSPPGQAHYGYTFGSGTRLTVV.

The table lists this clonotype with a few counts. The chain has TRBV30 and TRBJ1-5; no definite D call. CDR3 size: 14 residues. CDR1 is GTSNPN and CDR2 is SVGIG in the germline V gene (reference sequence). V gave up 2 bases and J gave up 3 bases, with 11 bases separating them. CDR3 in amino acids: CAWSLTTPNQPQHF. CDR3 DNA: TGTGCCTGGAGTTTAACGACACCCAATCAGCCCCAGCATTTT.

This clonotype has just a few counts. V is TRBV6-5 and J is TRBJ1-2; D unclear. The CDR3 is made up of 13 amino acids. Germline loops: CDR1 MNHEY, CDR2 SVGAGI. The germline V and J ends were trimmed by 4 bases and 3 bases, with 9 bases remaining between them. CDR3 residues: CASSSPSHYGYTF. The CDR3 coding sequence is TGTGCCAGCAGTTCCCCTTCACACTATGGCTACACCTTC.

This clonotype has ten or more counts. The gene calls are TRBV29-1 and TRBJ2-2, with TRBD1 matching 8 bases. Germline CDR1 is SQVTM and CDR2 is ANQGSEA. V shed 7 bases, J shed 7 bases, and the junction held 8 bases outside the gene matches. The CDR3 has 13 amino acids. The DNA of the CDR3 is TGCAGCGCGAGAGAAACAGGGGGCGGGGAGCTGTTTTTT. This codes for CSARETGGGELFF.

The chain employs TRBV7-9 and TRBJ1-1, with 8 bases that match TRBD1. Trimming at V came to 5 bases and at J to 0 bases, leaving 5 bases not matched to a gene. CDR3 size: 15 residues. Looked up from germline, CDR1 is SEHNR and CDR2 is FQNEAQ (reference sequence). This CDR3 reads CASSTQGAVNTEAFF. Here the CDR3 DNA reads TGTGCCAGCAGCACCCAGGGGGCGGTGAACACTGAAGCTTTCTTT.

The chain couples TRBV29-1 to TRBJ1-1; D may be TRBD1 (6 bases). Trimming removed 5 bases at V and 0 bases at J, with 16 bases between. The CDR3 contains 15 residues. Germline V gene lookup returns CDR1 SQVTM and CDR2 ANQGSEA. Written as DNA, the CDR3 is TGCAGCGTTTCCCCACGTTGGGGGCTGAACACTGAAGCTTTCTTT. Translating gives CSVSPRWGLNTEAFF. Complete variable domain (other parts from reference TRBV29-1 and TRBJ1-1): SAVISQKPSRDICQRGTSLTIQCQVDSQVTMMFWYRQQPGQSLTLIATANQGSEATYESGFVIDKFPISRPNLTFSTLTVSNMSPEDSSIYLCSVSPRWGLNTEAFFGQGTRLTVV.

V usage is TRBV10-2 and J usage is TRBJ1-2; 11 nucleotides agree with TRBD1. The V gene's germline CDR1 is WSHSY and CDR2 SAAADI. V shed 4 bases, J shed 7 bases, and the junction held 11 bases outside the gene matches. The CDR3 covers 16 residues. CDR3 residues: CASSARTGGGLGGYTF. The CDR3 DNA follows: TGCGCCAGCAGTGCGAGGACAGGGGGCGGCCTCGGTGGCTACACCTTC.

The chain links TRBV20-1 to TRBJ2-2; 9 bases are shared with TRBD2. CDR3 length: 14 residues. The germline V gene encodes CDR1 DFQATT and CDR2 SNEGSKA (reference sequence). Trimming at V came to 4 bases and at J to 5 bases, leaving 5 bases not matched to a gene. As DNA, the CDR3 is TGCAGTGCTAATGGCGGGAGGGAGACCGGGGAGCTGTTTTTT. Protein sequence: CSANGGRETGELFF.

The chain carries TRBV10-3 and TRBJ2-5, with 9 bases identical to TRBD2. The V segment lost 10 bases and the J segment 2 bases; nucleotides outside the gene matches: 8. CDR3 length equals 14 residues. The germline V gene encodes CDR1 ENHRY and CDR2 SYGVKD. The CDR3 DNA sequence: TGTGCCACAGGACGGAGCGGGGGGCAAGAGACCCAGTACTTC. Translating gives CATGRSGGQETQYF.

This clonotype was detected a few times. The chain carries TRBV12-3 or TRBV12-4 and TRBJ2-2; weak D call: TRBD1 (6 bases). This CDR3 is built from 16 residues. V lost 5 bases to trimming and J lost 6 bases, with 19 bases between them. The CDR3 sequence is CASSLRDIPHAGELFF. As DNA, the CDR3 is TGTGCCAGCAGTCTCCGGGACATCCCCCACGCCGGGGAGCTGTTTTTT.

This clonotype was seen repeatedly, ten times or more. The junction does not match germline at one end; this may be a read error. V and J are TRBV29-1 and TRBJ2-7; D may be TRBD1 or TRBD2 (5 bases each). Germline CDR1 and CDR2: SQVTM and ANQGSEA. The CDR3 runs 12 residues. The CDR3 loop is CSIEGRGYEQYF. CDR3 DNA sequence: TGCAGCATTGAGGGACGAGGCTACGAGCAGTACTTC.

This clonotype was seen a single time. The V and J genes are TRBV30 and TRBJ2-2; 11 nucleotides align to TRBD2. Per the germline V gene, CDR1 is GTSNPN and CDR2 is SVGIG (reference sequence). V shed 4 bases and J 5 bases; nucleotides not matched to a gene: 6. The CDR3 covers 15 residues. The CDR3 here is CAWTSGGMRTGELFF. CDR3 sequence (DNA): TGTGCCTGGACTAGCGGGGGGATGAGGACCGGGGAGCTGTTTTTT.

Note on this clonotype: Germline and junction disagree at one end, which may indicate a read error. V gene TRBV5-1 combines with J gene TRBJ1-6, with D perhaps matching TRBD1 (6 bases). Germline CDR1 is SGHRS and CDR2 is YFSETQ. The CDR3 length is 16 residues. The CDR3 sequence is CASSRRVGGYNSPLHF. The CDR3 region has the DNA TGTGCCAGCAGCAGACGGGTAGGGGGCTATAATTCACCCCTCCACTTT. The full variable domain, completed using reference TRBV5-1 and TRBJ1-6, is KAGVTQTPRYLIKTRGQQVTLSCSPISGHRSVSWYQQTPGQGLQFLFEYFSETQRNKGNFPGRFSGRQFSNSRSEMNVSTLELGDSALYLCASSRRVGGYNSPLHFGNGTRLTVT.

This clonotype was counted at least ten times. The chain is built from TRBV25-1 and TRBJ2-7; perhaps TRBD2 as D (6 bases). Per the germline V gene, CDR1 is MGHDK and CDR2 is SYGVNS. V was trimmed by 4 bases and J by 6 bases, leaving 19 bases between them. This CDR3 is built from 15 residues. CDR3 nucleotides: TGTGCCAGCAGTGGCGGGGCCCTGAGGGGTTTCGAGCAGTACTTC. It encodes CASSGGALRGFEQYF.

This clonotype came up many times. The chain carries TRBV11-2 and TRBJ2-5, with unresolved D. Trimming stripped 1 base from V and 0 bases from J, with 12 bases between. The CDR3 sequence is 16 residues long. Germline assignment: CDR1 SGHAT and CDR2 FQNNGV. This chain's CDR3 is CASSLGLLSDQETQYF. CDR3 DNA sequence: TGTGCCAGCAGCTTAGGCTTGTTGTCCGACCAAGAGACCCAGTACTTC.

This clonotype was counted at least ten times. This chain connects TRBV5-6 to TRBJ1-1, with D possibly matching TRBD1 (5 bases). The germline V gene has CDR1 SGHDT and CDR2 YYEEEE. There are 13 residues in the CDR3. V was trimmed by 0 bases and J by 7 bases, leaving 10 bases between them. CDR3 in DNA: TGTGCCAGCAGCTTGGGACAGCCGAATGAAGCTTTCTTT. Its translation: CASSLGQPNEAFF.

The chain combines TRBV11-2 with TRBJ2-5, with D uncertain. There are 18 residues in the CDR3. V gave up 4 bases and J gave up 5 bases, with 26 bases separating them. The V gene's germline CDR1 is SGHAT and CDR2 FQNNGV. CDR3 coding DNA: TGTGCCAGCAGCTCAATAAACCCGACCTACGCGCACCGTGAGACCCAGTACTTC. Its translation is CASSSINPTYAHRETQYF.

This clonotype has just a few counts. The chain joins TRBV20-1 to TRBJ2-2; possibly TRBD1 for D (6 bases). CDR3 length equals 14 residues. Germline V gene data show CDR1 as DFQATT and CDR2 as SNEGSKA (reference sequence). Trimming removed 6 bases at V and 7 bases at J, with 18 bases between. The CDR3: CSAQSVGAGGELFF. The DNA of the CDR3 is TGCAGTGCCCAAAGCGTGGGGGCTGGCGGGGAGCTGTTTTTT.

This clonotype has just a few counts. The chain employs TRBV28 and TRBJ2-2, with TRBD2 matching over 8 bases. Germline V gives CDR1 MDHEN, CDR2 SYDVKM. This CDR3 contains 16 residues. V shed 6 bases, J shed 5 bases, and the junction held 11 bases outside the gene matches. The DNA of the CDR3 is TGTGCCAGCAGCCGGGCCGCGGGAGGTGTTACCGGGGAGCTGTTTTTT. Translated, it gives CASSRAAGGVTGELFF.

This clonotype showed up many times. In DNA, the CDR3 is TGTGCCACCAGCGATGATGAAAAACTGTTTTTT. Translating gives CATSDDEKLFF. The J gene is TRBJ1-4, the V gene TRBV15; D is undetermined. The CDR3 has 11 amino acids. Germline CDR1 is LNHNV and CDR2 is YYDKDF (reference sequence). V lost 5 bases and J 6 bases, leaving 4 bases between the germline ends.

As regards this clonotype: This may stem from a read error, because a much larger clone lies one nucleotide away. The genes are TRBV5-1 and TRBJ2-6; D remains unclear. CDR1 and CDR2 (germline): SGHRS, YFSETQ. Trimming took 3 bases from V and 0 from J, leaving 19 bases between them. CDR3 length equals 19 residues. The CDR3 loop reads CASSSAFVTRYSGANVLTF. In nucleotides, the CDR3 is TGCGCCAGCAGCTCGGCTTTTGTGACAAGGTACTCTGGGGCCAACGTCCTGACTTTC.

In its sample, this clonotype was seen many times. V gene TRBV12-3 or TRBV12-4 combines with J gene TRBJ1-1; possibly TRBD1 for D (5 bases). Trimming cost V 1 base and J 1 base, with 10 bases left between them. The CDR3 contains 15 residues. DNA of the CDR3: TGTGCCAGCAGTTTAGGAGGGGCGGCGAACACTGAAGCTTTCTTT. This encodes CASSLGGAANTEAFF.

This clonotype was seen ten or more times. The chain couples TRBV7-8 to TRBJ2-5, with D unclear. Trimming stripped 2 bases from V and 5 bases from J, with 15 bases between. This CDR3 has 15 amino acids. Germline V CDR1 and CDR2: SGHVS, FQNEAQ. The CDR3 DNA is TGTGCCAGCAGCTTATTGGGCCGGAATCGGGAGACCCAGTACTTC. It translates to CASSLLGRNRETQYF.

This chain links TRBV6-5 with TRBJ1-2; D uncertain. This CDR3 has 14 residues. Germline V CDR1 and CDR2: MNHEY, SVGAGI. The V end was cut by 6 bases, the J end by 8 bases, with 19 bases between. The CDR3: CASRFERAVGGYTF. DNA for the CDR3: TGTGCCAGCAGATTCGAGCGGGCCGTCGGGGGCTACACCTTC.

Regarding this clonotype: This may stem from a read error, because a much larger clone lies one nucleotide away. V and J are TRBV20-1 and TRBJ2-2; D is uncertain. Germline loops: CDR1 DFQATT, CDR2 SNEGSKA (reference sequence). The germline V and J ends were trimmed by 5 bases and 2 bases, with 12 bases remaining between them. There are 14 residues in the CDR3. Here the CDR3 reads CSAARLVNTGELFF. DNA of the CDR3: TGCAGTGCTGCACGACTCGTTAACACCGGGGAGCTGTTTTTT.

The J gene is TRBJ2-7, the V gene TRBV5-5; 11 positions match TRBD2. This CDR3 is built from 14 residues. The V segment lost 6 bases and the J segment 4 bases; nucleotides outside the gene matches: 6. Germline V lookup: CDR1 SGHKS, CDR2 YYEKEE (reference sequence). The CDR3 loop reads CASNPGLAVYEQYF. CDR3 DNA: TGTGCCAGCAACCCGGGACTAGCGGTTTACGAGCAGTACTTC.

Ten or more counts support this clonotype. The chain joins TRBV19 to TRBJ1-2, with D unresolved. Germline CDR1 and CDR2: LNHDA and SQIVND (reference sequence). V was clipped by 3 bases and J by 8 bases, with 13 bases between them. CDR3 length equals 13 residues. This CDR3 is CASSIPFMRGYTF. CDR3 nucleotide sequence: TGTGCCAGTAGTATTCCGTTCATGCGAGGCTACACCTTC.

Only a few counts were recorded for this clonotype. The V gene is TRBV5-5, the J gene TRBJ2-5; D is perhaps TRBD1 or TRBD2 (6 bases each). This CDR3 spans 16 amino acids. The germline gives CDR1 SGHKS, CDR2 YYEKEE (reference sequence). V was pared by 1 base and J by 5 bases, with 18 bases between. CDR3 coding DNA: TGTGCCAGCAGCTTGTTTGGGGGGCGATTTATGGAGACCCAGTACTTC. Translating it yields CASSLFGGRFMETQYF.

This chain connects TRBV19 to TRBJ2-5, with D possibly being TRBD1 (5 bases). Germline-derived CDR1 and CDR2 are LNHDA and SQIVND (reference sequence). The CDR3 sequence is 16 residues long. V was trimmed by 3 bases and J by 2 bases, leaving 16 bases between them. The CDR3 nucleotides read TGTGCCAGTAGTATCCAGTTGTCAGGGATTCAAGAGACCCAGTACTTC. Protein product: CASSIQLSGIQETQYF. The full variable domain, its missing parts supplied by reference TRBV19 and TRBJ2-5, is DGGITQSPKYLFRKEGQNVTLSCEQNLNHDAMYWYRQDPGQGLRLIYYSQIVNDFQKGDIAEGYSVSREKKESFPLTVTSAQKNPTAFYLCASSIQLSGIQETQYFGPGTRLLVL.